The 9 T cell receptor beta chains presented below share a single source sample, sequenced in a study of control samples from healthy donors and cancer patients. The protocol was immunoSEQ multiplex PCR, while the TCRdb copy is restricted to in-frame clones and leaves out a portion. The sample shows 100,000 to 150,000 clones, approximately 92% of them seen only once. Sequenced: blood. The origin of the receptors is a man younger than 35 in good health.

The chain couples TRBV10-1 to TRBJ2-5; possible D gene TRBD1, 6 bases. V lost 7 bases and J lost 7, with 10 bases in between. Germline V gives CDR1 WNHNN, CDR2 SYGVQD (reference sequence). This CDR3 has 11 amino acids. The CDR3 loop is CASIRGGTQYF. The CDR3 bases are TGCGCCAGCATCCGAGGGGGGACCCAGTACTTC.

The chain links TRBV6-5 to TRBJ1-2; TRBD1 aligns across 9 bases. Trimming removed 8 bases from V and 4 bases from J; junction bases left unmatched: 8. Germline V gene lookup returns CDR1 MNHEY and CDR2 SVGAGI. CDR3 length: 14 residues. The CDR3 loop reads CASAQGAVIYGYTF. The CDR3 coding sequence is TGTGCCAGCGCACAGGGGGCAGTTATCTATGGCTACACCTTC.

This clone was counted once. J is TRBJ2-1 and V is TRBV11-2; 12 positions match TRBD2. The junction had 9 bases not matched to a gene; V was cut back by 5 bases and J by 7 bases. Germline V CDR1 and CDR2: SGHAT, FQNNGV. The CDR3 covers 16 residues. In nucleotides, the CDR3 is TGTGCCAGCAGCCCAGAGGCTAGCGGGGGGGGTAATGAGCAGTTCTTC. Translating it yields CASSPEASGGGNEQFF.

The V and J genes are TRBV28 and TRBJ1-1; D remains ambiguous. Trimming took 3 bases from V and 2 from J, leaving 7 bases between them. Per the germline V gene, CDR1 is MDHEN and CDR2 is SYDVKM. CDR3 length: 13 amino acids. In nucleotides, the CDR3 is TGTGCCAGCAGTTTGGGTCACAACACTGAAGCTTTCTTT. This translates into CASSLGHNTEAFF.

This clone has just one count. The V gene is TRBV7-2, the J gene TRBJ2-7, with 10 bases that match TRBD1. V trimming: 4 bases; J trimming: 9 bases; junction bases outside the gene matches: 6. The CDR3 totals 13 residues. CDR1 is SGHTA, CDR2 FQGNSA, per germline. CDR3 DNA: TGTGCCAGCAGCTCGGGACAGGGGCTTAGGCAGTACTTC. Translated, it gives CASSSGQGLRQYF.

The chain joins TRBV10-1 to TRBJ2-2; 10 nucleotides agree with TRBD2. Trimming cost V 2 bases and J 5 bases; bases outside gene matches: 5. Germline-derived CDR1 and CDR2 are WNHNN and SYGVQD (reference sequence). This CDR3 region has 16 residues. The CDR3 DNA reads as TGCGCCAGCAGTGAGAGGCTAGCGGGGGCAACCGGGGAGCTGTTTTTT. Translating gives CASSERLAGATGELFF.

CDR3: CATETQWHSNQPQHF. The CDR3, as DNA: TGTGCCACAGAGACCCAATGGCATAGCAATCAGCCCCAGCATTTT. The chain uses TRBV28 and TRBJ1-5; D call uncertain. Trimming left V 10 bases short and J 0 bases short, with 16 bases between. The CDR3 has 15 residues. Germline V gene data show CDR1 as MDHEN and CDR2 as SYDVKM.

J is TRBJ2-3 and V is TRBV3-1 (or the pseudogene TRBV3-2); D tentatively fits TRBD1 or TRBD2 (5 bases each). This CDR3 is built from 14 residues. Germline V gives CDR1 LGHDT, CDR2 YNNKEL (reference sequence). V lost 3 bases, J lost 1 base, and 8 bases lay in between. Here the CDR3 DNA reads TGTGCCAGCAGCCAGAGGGACGGCACAGATACGCAGTATTTT. It encodes CASSQRDGTDTQYF.

The chain links TRBV27 to TRBJ2-7; tentative D call: TRBD1 (6 bases). Germline-derived CDR1 and CDR2 are MNHEY and SMNVEV (reference sequence). The V end lost 5 bases, the J end lost 2 bases, and 10 bases lay between the germline ends. This CDR3 is 13 amino acids long. The CDR3 is CASSVGQPYEQYF. The CDR3 nucleotides read TGTGCCAGCAGTGTAGGACAGCCCTACGAGCAGTACTTC.